This record looks at one TCR beta chain sequence and its context. Antigen unknown. The PCR contained 60 Vbeta and 13 Jbeta primers. Produced via immunoSEQ multiplex PCR; TCRdb's table is partial and in-frame only. The sample has 150,000 to 200,000 clones, roughly 78% seen once. This entry belongs to a study of cytomegalovirus exposure and HLA in healthy donors. The wider study: Within the Caucasian-associated ancestry cluster were roughly 79% of the approximately 400 genotyped donors. General study findings and limits: As a later analysis revealed, the rate of TCR association differed by HLA locus, with DRB1 most and HLA-C fewest. Later analysis indicated greater clonal expansion among HLA-associated TCR beta chains than among equally common other chains.

The clonotype comes from a boy younger than 18 in good health and CMV-seronegative. Sequencing was carried out using PBMCs.

Written as DNA, the CDR3 is TGTGCCAGCAGCCCTAGGGCTAGCGCCTCCTACGAGCAGTACTTC. This encodes CASSPRASASYEQYF. This chain connects TRBV11-2 to TRBJ2-7; D might be TRBD2 (6 bases). Germline CDR1 SGHAT, CDR2 FQNNGV. Trimming stripped 5 bases from V and 0 bases from J, with 14 bases between. The CDR3 length is 15 residues.